The 8 T cell receptor beta chains in this list originate from one sample, sequenced in a study of a mutant IDH1 vaccine in newly diagnosed glioma. As for time point: week 11, during vaccination. Vaccination comprised doses that each held 300 ug of mutant IDH1 20-mer peptide, plus topical imiquimod. Sequencing was performed with immunoSEQ multiplex PCR; in TCRdb, only in-frame clones are kept and a portion is missing. Of some 120,000 clones detected, around three quarters appear once; the ten largest clones hold about 5.5%. The antigens these receptors bind are not known. Source: PBMCs, taken from a glioma patient whose treatment included an IDH1 peptide vaccine. Source of these receptors: a man between 40 and 49 years old with glioma.

The V and J genes are TRBV6-6 and TRBJ1-4; 7 bases fit TRBD1. The CDR3 consists of 15 residues. Germline lookup yields CDR1 MNHNY and CDR2 SVGAGI (reference sequence). Losses at the gene ends were 1 base for V and 4 bases for J; bases not matched to a gene: 3. CDR3 nucleotides: TGTGCCAGCAGTTACTACAGGGGTCTTAATGAAAAACTGTTTTTT. Translated: CASSYYRGLNEKLFF.

The J gene is TRBJ2-7, the V gene TRBV28; D tentatively fits TRBD1 or TRBD2 (6 bases each). V lost 3 bases and J lost 0, with 9 bases in between. Germline V gene sequence: CDR1 MDHEN, CDR2 SYDVKM. CDR3 length equals 14 residues. The CDR3 DNA reads TGTGCCAGCAGTTTGCGGGACATCTCCTACGAGCAGTACTTC. This translates into CASSLRDISYEQYF.

The V and J genes are TRBV11-3 and TRBJ1-3; D is perhaps TRBD1 (5 bases). Germline V gene lookup returns CDR1 SGHNT and CDR2 YENEEA. Trimming cost V 5 bases and J 4 bases, with 15 bases left between them. This CDR3 region has 15 residues. The CDR3, as DNA: TGTGCCAGCAGCCGGGGACCTTCGCCCGGAAACACCATATATTTT. This codes for CASSRGPSPGNTIYF.

The chain recombines TRBV6-4 with TRBJ1-1, with TRBD1 matching 7 bases. J was trimmed by 5 bases and V by 6 bases; bases with no gene match: 6. The CDR3 extends over 13 amino acids. In germline, CDR1 is MRHNA, CDR2 SNTAGT. Written as DNA, the CDR3 is TGTGCCAGCAGGCTACAGGGGCGAACTGAAGCTTTCTTT. Its translation: CASRLQGRTEAFF.

The genes are TRBV7-9 and TRBJ2-6, with 8 bases fitting TRBD1. The V gene end was trimmed by 3 bases and the J gene end by 4 bases; junction bases not matched to a gene: 2. CDR3 length: 15 amino acids. Germline loops: CDR1 SEHNR, CDR2 FQNEAQ (reference sequence). The chain's CDR3 is CASSLTGAGANVLTF. CDR3 sequence (DNA): TGTGCCAGCAGCTTGACAGGGGCAGGGGCCAACGTCCTGACTTTC.

The gene calls are TRBV5-1 and TRBJ2-1; 8 bases are shared with TRBD1. Looked up from germline, CDR1 is SGHRS and CDR2 is YFSETQ. The trim removed 4 bases at V and 5 bases at J, leaving 5 bases unmatched. CDR3 length equals 14 residues. The CDR3 DNA is TGCGCCAGCAGCCCAAGGACAGGGAACAATGAGCAGTTCTTC. Its translation: CASSPRTGNNEQFF.

The chain uses TRBV13 and TRBJ2-1; TRBD2 agrees at 13 bases. V trimming: 4 bases; J trimming: 6 bases; junction bases outside the gene matches: 6. This CDR3 comprises 16 residues. CDR1 and CDR2 (germline): PRHDT, FYEKMQ (reference sequence). Here the CDR3 reads CASSSGLAGVSNEQFF. CDR3 bases: TGTGCCAGCAGCTCTGGACTAGCGGGAGTATCCAATGAGCAGTTCTTC.

The chain is built from TRBV10-2 and TRBJ1-1; D might be TRBD1 (5 bases). Trimming stripped 5 bases from V and 5 bases from J, with 9 bases between. CDR1 WSHSY and CDR2 SAAADI come from the germline V gene. The CDR3 spans 12 residues. The CDR3 sequence is CASSSGGTEAFF. In DNA, the CDR3 is TGCGCCAGCAGTAGTGGGGGTACTGAAGCTTTCTTT.